One sample yielded the 2 T cell receptor beta chains listed below, sequenced in a study of circulating and synovial CD4+ cells in juvenile arthritis. Profiled with immunoSEQ multiplex PCR; TCRdb holds only in-frame clones, not every one. Of around 32,000 clones in the sample, more than 90% were seen once. Sequencing used CD4+ T cells from blood. The receptor source for this set is a human donor with juvenile idiopathic arthritis.

The rearrangement joins TRBV27 to TRBJ1-2; D is ambiguous. CDR1 is MNHEY and CDR2 is SMNVEV in the germline V gene (reference sequence). The V end was cut by 2 bases, the J end by 4 bases, with 26 bases between. The CDR3 runs 19 residues. This CDR3 reads CASSLRSFGRASGFYGYTF. In DNA form, the CDR3 reads TGTGCCAGCAGTTTAAGGAGTTTTGGCCGGGCCTCGGGGTTCTATGGCTACACCTTC.

This clone was seen once. The rearrangement uses TRBV4-3 and TRBJ2-1, with D perhaps matching TRBD2 (6 bases). V was pared by 1 base and J by 1 base, with 11 bases between. This CDR3 has 16 residues. CDR1 LGHNA and CDR2 YSLEER come from the germline V gene. CDR3 residues: CASSQARRGSYNEQFF. The CDR3, as DNA: TGCGCCAGCAGCCAAGCACGCCGGGGGTCCTACAATGAGCAGTTCTTC.